The 29 T cell receptor beta chains in this list originate from one sample, sequenced in a study of shared clonotypes between healthy human individuals. Measured with immunoSEQ multiplex PCR; TCRdb has only the in-frame clones, and not every one. The table lists some 2,500,000 clones, 93% of them singletons. Sequencing used naive CD4+ T cells from PBMCs. Subset indicated: CD45RA+ positively selected. The receptors come from a man between 18 and 29 years old in good health. Some clones in this sample may be carry-over from other donors' samples.

The chain couples TRBV7-2 to TRBJ2-1; D is possibly TRBD2 (6 bases). Trimming removed 6 bases at V and 1 base at J, with 16 bases between. The CDR3 loop spans 16 amino acids. CDR1 and CDR2 (germline): SGHTA, FQGNSA. DNA of the CDR3: TGTGCCAGCAGAAGAATGGGCGGGATGTCCTACAATGAGCAGTTCTTC. Protein product: CASRRMGGMSYNEQFF.

This sequence joins TRBV5-4 and TRBJ2-2, with a tentative D call TRBD2 (6 bases). CDR3 length: 15 amino acids. CDR1 and CDR2 (germline): SGHNT, YYREEE (reference sequence). V shed 4 bases and J shed 6 bases, with 16 bases lying between them. For the CDR3, the DNA is TGTGCCAGCAGCCGAAAAACTAGCTTTGCCGGGGAGCTGTTTTTT. Translated: CASSRKTSFAGELFF.

The rearrangement joins TRBV18 to TRBJ2-6; D perhaps matches TRBD1 (6 bases). There are 16 residues in the CDR3. Deletions cut 2 bases from V and 0 bases from J, with 8 bases between. Germline CDR1 and CDR2: KGHSH and LQKENI. For the CDR3, the DNA is TGTGCCAGCTCACCATTCAGGGGCTCTGGGGCCAACGTCCTGACTTTC. Translating gives CASSPFRGSGANVLTF.

CDR3 in amino acids: CATSRPSPGRMNTEAFF. CDR3 in DNA: TGTGCCACCAGCAGACCATCACCGGGACGGATGAACACTGAAGCTTTCTTT. The chain recombines TRBV15 with TRBJ1-1; TRBD1 might be the D (5 bases). V was pared by 2 bases and J by 0 bases, with 16 bases between. The CDR3 covers 17 residues. CDR1 LNHNV and CDR2 YYDKDF come from the germline V gene (reference sequence).

The DNA for the CDR3 is TGCGCCAGCAGCTTGGGGGCTAGCGGGAGGAATCAAGGGAATGAGCAGTTCTTC. It is translated as CASSLGASGRNQGNEQFF. This chain uses TRBV5-1 with TRBJ2-1, with 11 bases fitting TRBD2. V was pared by 0 bases and J by 7 bases, with 12 bases of the junction left unmatched. Per the germline V gene, CDR1 is SGHRS and CDR2 is YFSETQ. This CDR3 region has 18 residues. Complete variable domain (other parts from reference TRBV5-1 and TRBJ2-1): KAGVTQTPRYLIKTRGQQVTLSCSPISGHRSVSWYQQTPGQGLQFLFEYFSETQRNKGNFPGRFSGRQFSNSRSEMNVSTLELGDSALYLCASSLGASGRNQGNEQFFGPGTRLTVL.

CDR3: CASSLVAGGYDTGELFF. The CDR3 nucleotides read TGCGCCAGCAGCTTGGTTGCGGGAGGGTATGACACCGGGGAGCTGTTTTTT. This chain joins TRBV5-1 and TRBJ2-2; the match to TRBD2 covers 9 bases. With V trimmed by 0 bases and J by 3 bases, 6 bases remained unmatched. There are 17 residues in the CDR3. Germline loops: CDR1 SGHRS, CDR2 YFSETQ.

The rearrangement links TRBV2 to TRBJ1-5; 12 nucleotides line up with TRBD1. Germline CDR1 and CDR2: SNHLY and FYNNEI. The ends lost 1 base at V and 6 bases at J; junction bases unmatched: 4. CDR3 length: 16 amino acids. CDR3 amino acids: CASSEEGQGAGQPQHF. The CDR3 DNA is TGTGCCAGCAGTGAAGAGGGACAGGGGGCGGGTCAGCCCCAGCATTTT. Full variable domain (remainder filled in from reference TRBV2 and TRBJ1-5): EPEVTQTPSHQVTQMGQEVILRCVPISNHLYFYWYRQILGQKVEFLVSFYNNEISEKSEIFDDQFSVERPDGSNFTLKIRSTKLEDSAMYFCASSEEGQGAGQPQHFGDGTRLSIL.

The chain joins TRBV19 to TRBJ2-5; D is unclear. The CDR3 is 13 residues long. The V end lost 5 bases, the J end lost 5 bases, and 12 bases lay between the germline ends. CDR1 is LNHDA and CDR2 is SQIVND in the germline V gene (reference sequence). The CDR3 DNA reads TGTGCCAGTAGTGCCCTCGGAAGGGAGACCCAGTACTTC. It encodes CASSALGRETQYF.

The genes are TRBV19 and TRBJ1-3; 10 bases line up with TRBD1. The trim removed 5 bases at V and 0 bases at J, leaving 7 bases unmatched. The CDR3 runs 17 residues. The germline V gene encodes CDR1 LNHDA and CDR2 SQIVND (reference sequence). CDR3 in amino acids: CASSLRTGGSSGNTIYF. The CDR3 region has the DNA TGTGCCAGTAGTCTCCGGACAGGGGGGAGCTCTGGAAACACCATATATTTT.

This clone was found once. The J gene is TRBJ2-2, the V gene TRBV7-9; maybe TRBD2 (6 bases). Looked up from germline, CDR1 is SEHNR and CDR2 is FQNEAQ (reference sequence). Trimming removed 5 bases from V and 1 base from J, with 11 bases in between. The CDR3 has 15 amino acids. CDR3 loop: CASSPGLLNTGELFF. The CDR3 DNA sequence: TGTGCCAGCAGCCCGGGACTTTTGAACACCGGGGAGCTGTTTTTT.

This chain links TRBV9 with TRBJ2-1; 10 bases map to TRBD2. Germline-derived CDR1 and CDR2 are SGDLS and YYNGEE. The length of the CDR3 is 14 residues. After removal of 2 bases from V and 6 bases from J, the junction contained 2 bases not matched to a gene. CDR3 DNA: TGTGCCAGCAGCGTGAGCGGGAGGGTCAATGAGCAGTTCTTC. Encoded protein: CASSVSGRVNEQFF.

J is TRBJ1-3 and V is TRBV9; D not certain. Germline assignment: CDR1 SGDLS and CDR2 YYNGEE. V was pared by 0 bases and J by 0 bases, with 7 bases between. The CDR3 runs 15 residues. In nucleotides, the CDR3 is TGTGCCAGCAGCGTAGGGGAGGCCTCTGGAAACACCATATATTTT. Amino acids: CASSVGEASGNTIYF.

CDR3 in DNA: TGCGCCAGCAGCTTGGTGAGGGGCACGAGAGACGAGCAGTACTTC. This codes for CASSLVRGTRDEQYF. The chain has TRBV5-1 and TRBJ2-7; TRBD1 or TRBD2 may be the D gene (5 bases each). Germline CDR1 SGHRS, CDR2 YFSETQ. This CDR3 has 15 residues. Trimming left V 0 bases short and J 5 bases short, with 15 bases between.

CDR3 amino acids: CASRTTSGGYQETQYF. CDR3 DNA: TGCGCCAGCAGGACGACTAGCGGGGGGTACCAAGAGACCCAGTACTTC. The chain links TRBV10-2 to TRBJ2-5; 13 bases agree with TRBD2. Germline assignment: CDR1 WSHSY and CDR2 SAAADI. V lost 6 bases to trimming and J lost 0 bases; unmatched junction nucleotides: 4. CDR3 length: 16 residues.

The chain recombines TRBV7-8 with TRBJ2-1; tentative D call: TRBD1 (6 bases). This CDR3 is built from 17 residues. V lost 5 bases, J lost 6 bases, and 23 bases lay in between. CDR1 and CDR2 from the germline V gene are SGHVS and FQNEAQ. The CDR3 bases are TGTGCCAGCAGCCCCACATCTCCAGACAGGCCCCTCAATGAGCAGTTCTTC. Residues: CASSPTSPDRPLNEQFF.

The chain employs TRBV19 and TRBJ2-5; the D is unclear. CDR3 length equals 10 residues. CDR1 and CDR2 (germline): LNHDA, SQIVND (reference sequence). Trimming took off 10 bases at V and 5 bases at J, with 8 bases between the two ends. The CDR3 region is CATIGETQYF. The CDR3 DNA sequence: TGTGCCACTATTGGGGAGACCCAGTACTTC.

The rearrangement uses TRBV9 and TRBJ2-1; D may be TRBD2 (6 bases). Germline V lookup: CDR1 SGDLS, CDR2 YYNGEE. There are 16 residues in the CDR3. V was pared by 2 bases and J by 0 bases, with 12 bases between. The CDR3, as DNA: TGTGCCAGCAGCGTTAGCGGAATTGCCTCCTACAATGAGCAGTTCTTC. It specifies CASSVSGIASYNEQFF.

In regard to this clone: The sample holds other DNA sequences that translate to the same CDR3. The chain uses TRBV9 and TRBJ2-1; D is perhaps TRBD2 (6 bases). The V and J ends lost 2 bases and 9 bases respectively, with 6 bases between them. The germline V gene has CDR1 SGDLS and CDR2 YYNGEE. The CDR3 spans 11 residues. As DNA, the CDR3 is TGTGCCAGCAGCGTCGGGGGTGAGCAGTTCTTC. It yields the protein CASSVGGEQFF.

The CDR3 DNA reads as TGTGCCAGCAGTGAAGTAAGGGGAAGCGAGCAGTTCTTC. It yields the protein CASSEVRGSEQFF. The chain is built from TRBV6-4 and TRBJ2-1; D is perhaps TRBD1 (5 bases). Per germline, CDR1 MRHNA and CDR2 SNTAGT. This CDR3 is built from 13 residues. V lost 3 bases and J lost 10, with 13 bases in between.

The chain recombines TRBV5-1 with TRBJ2-1, with 9 bases that match TRBD2. The CDR3 runs to 18 residues. The V segment lost 4 bases and the J segment 7 bases; nucleotides outside the gene matches: 18. CDR1 and CDR2 from the germline V gene are SGHRS and YFSETQ. The CDR3 spells CASSKPPAAGGPINEQFF. CDR3 nucleotide sequence: TGCGCCAGCAGCAAACCACCAGCGGCGGGAGGGCCGATAAATGAGCAGTTCTTC.

V and J are TRBV7-8 and TRBJ2-2, with 7 bases fitting TRBD2. With 2 bases clipped from V and 2 bases from J, the junction kept 5 bases outside the gene matches. This CDR3 comprises 16 residues. Germline lookup yields CDR1 SGHVS and CDR2 FQNEAQ. CDR3 region: CASSLYSGTNTGELFF. The CDR3 DNA reads TGTGCCAGCAGCTTATACAGCGGGACCAACACCGGGGAGCTGTTTTTT.

The chain employs TRBV5-1 and TRBJ2-2; D gene unclear. Germline V lookup: CDR1 SGHRS, CDR2 YFSETQ. Trimming cost V 0 bases and J 4 bases, with 13 bases left between them. CDR3 length: 16 amino acids. The CDR3 spells CASSLDPVQATGELFF. CDR3 sequence (DNA): TGCGCCAGCAGCTTGGATCCCGTACAAGCCACCGGGGAGCTGTTTTTT. The variable domain in full, with the rest retrieved from reference TRBV5-1 and TRBJ2-2, is KAGVTQTPRYLIKTRGQQVTLSCSPISGHRSVSWYQQTPGQGLQFLFEYFSETQRNKGNFPGRFSGRQFSNSRSEMNVSTLELGDSALYLCASSLDPVQATGELFFGEGSRLTVL.

The chain's CDR3 is CASGEGGFPYEQYF. CDR3 coding DNA: TGTGCCAGCGGAGAGGGAGGGTTCCCCTACGAGCAGTACTTC. The chain carries TRBV6-1 and TRBJ2-7; 7 bases match TRBD2. The CDR3 is 14 amino acids. J lost 2 bases, V lost 8 bases, and 9 bases had no gene match. Germline V CDR1 and CDR2: MNHNS, SASEGT.

The genes are TRBV29-1 and TRBJ2-2, with D perhaps matching TRBD1 (5 bases). V was clipped by 3 bases and J by 1 base, with 6 bases between them. CDR1 SQVTM and CDR2 ANQGSEA come from the germline V gene. The CDR3 length is 13 residues. CDR3 bases: TGCAGCGTTGATACAGGGAACACCGGGGAGCTGTTTTTT. It is translated as CSVDTGNTGELFF.

J is TRBJ2-6 and V is TRBV29-1, with D perhaps matching TRBD2 (5 bases). With 1 base removed from V and 2 bases from J, the gap between germline ends came to 15 bases. Germline V gene sequence: CDR1 SQVTM, CDR2 ANQGSEA. CDR3 length: 17 amino acids. The CDR3, as DNA: TGCAGCGTTGAAGGAGGGTCCGGTCTCACTGGGGCCAACGTCCTGACTTTC. Its protein is CSVEGGSGLTGANVLTF. Full variable domain (remainder filled in from reference TRBV29-1 and TRBJ2-6): SAVISQKPSRDICQRGTSLTIQCQVDSQVTMMFWYRQQPGQSLTLIATANQGSEATYESGFVIDKFPISRPNLTFSTLTVSNMSPEDSSIYLCSVEGGSGLTGANVLTFGAGSRLTVL.

The chain combines TRBV7-8 with TRBJ2-1; 11 bases align to TRBD2. Germline loops: CDR1 SGHVS, CDR2 FQNEAQ. CDR3 length equals 18 residues. Trimming at V came to 3 bases and at J to 5 bases, leaving 12 bases not matched to a gene. CDR3 sequence reads: CASSLAGGTSGRNNEQFF. CDR3 DNA: TGTGCCAGCAGCTTGGCCGGGGGTACTAGCGGGAGAAACAATGAGCAGTTCTTC.

This chain uses TRBV28 with TRBJ1-2; 9 bases agree with TRBD1. CDR1 and CDR2 (germline): MDHEN, SYDVKM. V lost 3 bases and J lost 3; bases outside the gene matches: 5. This CDR3 spans 15 amino acids. CDR3 nucleotide sequence: TGTGCCAGCAGTTTCAACAGGGGGCGAGACTATGGCTACACCTTC. This translates into CASSFNRGRDYGYTF.

V is TRBV25-1 and J is TRBJ1-1, with D maybe TRBD1 (5 bases). The CDR3 runs 15 residues. Trimming took 1 base from V and 2 from J, leaving 11 bases between them. Looked up from germline, CDR1 is MGHDK and CDR2 is SYGVNS. The CDR3 loop reads CASSELGVRNTEAFF. The CDR3, as DNA: TGTGCCAGCAGTGAATTGGGGGTTAGAAACACTGAAGCTTTCTTT.

This clone was detected once. V is TRBV30 and J is TRBJ1-3; no firm D call. CDR1 GTSNPN and CDR2 SVGIG come from the germline V gene (reference sequence). The CDR3 runs 14 residues. Trimming took off 3 bases at V and 4 bases at J, with 13 bases between the two ends. The CDR3 is CAWRVSGHGNTIYF. The CDR3, as DNA: TGTGCCTGGAGAGTCAGCGGCCACGGAAACACCATATATTTT.